This T cell receptor (beta chain) was obtained from a study of cytomegalovirus exposure and HLA in healthy donors. The wider study: Genotyping showed around 80% of roughly 400 donors falling in the Caucasian-associated ancestry cluster.

About this clone itself: The antigen remains undetermined.

J lost 2 bases, V lost 5 bases, and 8 bases had no gene match. This CDR3 is 16 amino acids long. Germline-derived CDR1 and CDR2 are SGHTA and FQGTGA. It was with 60 Vbeta and 13 Jbeta primers that the PCR ran. Generated by immunoSEQ multiplex PCR, the TCRdb table keeps only in-frame clones and is missing some. The sample yields some 150,000 clones, approximately 87% seen once. Study results and limitations: Most likely, a cluster of highly shared sequence variants arose as a sequencing artifact. Rare TCR sequences predominated, though certain public TCRs were found in many donors.

The chain is built from TRBV7-3 and TRBJ2-2; the match to TRBD1 covers 7 bases. This TCR was recovered from a woman aged 25 to 45 in good health and CMV-seronegative. The sequenced sample consisted of PBMCs. In nucleotides, the CDR3 is TGTGCCAGCAGCCCGAGAGGGGGCCGTAACACCGGGGAGCTGTTTTTT. This gives the protein CASSPRGGRNTGELFF.